Listed below are T cell receptor beta chains from one sample, sequenced in a study of T-cell memory formation after mild COVID-19. TCRdb redid the calling of the 5' RACE reads with MiXCR, one entry per CDR3 protein. The sample lists 550,000 to 600,000 distinct CDR3 sequences, 15% to 20% occurring once. The sequenced sample consisted of PBMCs or a T cell subset sorted from them (not recorded which). The source of these receptors is an adult woman who had mild COVID-19 (a few samples of this study predate the infection). Cell type and time point are not known. Each CDR3 is given with its conserved first and last residue. The order of the fields is V gene, clone size, J gene, D gene, CDR3 protein, CDR3 DNA. The D gene is left open where the match is weak. Some rows have no size entry. The others give once, few or many, or a class for an expanded clone.

>TRBV5-1|few|TRBJ1-1|TRBD1
CAREQGANTEAFF
TGCGCCAGGGAACAGGGGGCGAACACTGAAGCTTTCTTT
>TRBV10-3|.|TRBJ1-5|.
CAISDKGTAEQPQHF
TGTGCCATCAGTGATAAAGGGACTGCCGAGCAGCCCCAGCATTTT
>TRBV7-2|few|TRBJ2-7|TRBD2
CASSLAGIAGGEQYF
TGTGCCAGCAGCTTAGCGGGGATAGCGGGAGGCGAGCAGTACTTC
>TRBV5-5|few|TRBJ2-1|TRBD1
CASSLEGAADNEQFF
TGTGCCAGCAGCTTGGAGGGGGCGGCTGACAATGAGCAGTTCTTC
>TRBV7-8|few|TRBJ2-3|TRBD2
CASSETSGRTDTQYF
TGTGCCAGCAGCGAGACTAGCGGTCGCACAGATACGCAGTATTTT
>TRBV4-3|few|TRBJ2-3|.
CASSQADITDTQYF
TGCGCCAGCAGCCAAGCTGACATTACAGATACGCAGTATTTT
>TRBV18|.|TRBJ2-3|.
CASSPRILKDTQYF
TGTGCCAGCTCACCACGCATCCTTAAGGATACGCAGTATTTT
>TRBV5-6|.|TRBJ1-2|TRBD1
CASSQLTGRRPHGYTF
TGTGCCAGCAGCCAACTGACAGGGAGACGGCCACATGGCTACACCTTC
>TRBV7-2|.|TRBJ1-1|.
CATSETRGLNTEAFF
TGTGCCACCTCGGAGACCAGGGGCTTGAACACTGAAGCTTTCTTT
>TRBV6-5|few|TRBJ1-1|TRBD1
CASEHRGRGTEAFF
TGTGCCAGCGAACACAGGGGGCGAGGCACTGAAGCTTTCTTT
>TRBV7-6|.|TRBJ2-7|TRBD1
CASSSRGRINGYEQYF
TGTGCCAGCAGCTCCAGGGGGCGGATAAATGGGTACGAGCAGTACTTC
>TRBV6-5|many|TRBJ2-7|TRBD1
CASSYFVTGQSEQYF
TGTGCCAGCAGTTACTTCGTGACAGGGCAGTCCGAGCAGTACTTC
>TRBV7-8|many|TRBJ1-1|.
CASSPRVLRTEAFF
TGTGCCAGCAGCCCTAGGGTTTTGCGCACTGAAGCTTTCTTT
>TRBV6-5|.|TRBJ1-3|.
CASTSVGSGNTIYF
TGTGCCAGCACCTCAGTGGGCTCTGGAAACACCATATATTTT
>TRBV12-3/TRBV12-4|few|TRBJ2-7|.
CASNLGRGSYEQYF
TGTGCCAGCAACCTCGGTCGAGGGTCCTACGAGCAGTACTTC
>TRBV6-2/TRBV6-3|.|TRBJ2-3|TRBD2
CASSYMAGDVTDTQYF
TGTGCCAGCAGTTACATGGCGGGAGACGTCACAGATACGCAGTATTTT